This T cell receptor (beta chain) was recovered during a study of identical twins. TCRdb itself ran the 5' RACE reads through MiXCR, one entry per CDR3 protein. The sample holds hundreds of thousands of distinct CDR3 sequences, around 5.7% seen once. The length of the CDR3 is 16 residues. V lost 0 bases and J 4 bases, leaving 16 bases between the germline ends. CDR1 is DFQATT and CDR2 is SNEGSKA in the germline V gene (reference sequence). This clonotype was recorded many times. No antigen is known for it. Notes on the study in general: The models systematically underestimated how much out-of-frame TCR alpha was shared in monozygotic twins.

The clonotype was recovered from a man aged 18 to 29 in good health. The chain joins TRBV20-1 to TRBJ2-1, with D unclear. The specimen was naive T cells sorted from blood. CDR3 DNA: TGCAGTGCTAGAGATTATATGTCAGAGAGGTACAATGAGCAGTTCTTC. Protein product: CSARDYMSERYNEQFF.